This passage covers 21 T cell receptor beta chains from one sample sequenced in a study of shared clonotypes between healthy human individuals. The method was immunoSEQ multiplex PCR; TCRdb's version includes in-frame clones alone and lacks a portion of them. Of about 470,000 clones in the sample, about 85% were seen once. The sample was PBMCs. Every receptor here comes from a woman aged 35 to 49 in good health. Some clones in this sample may be carry-over from other donors' samples.

The chain is built from TRBV13 and TRBJ2-2; D gene unclear. Germline V gene sequence: CDR1 PRHDT, CDR2 FYEKMQ (reference sequence). The CDR3 is 12 amino acids. Trimming took 2 bases from V and 4 from J, leaving 2 bases between them. CDR3 bases: TGTGCCAGCAGCTTAACCACCGGGGAGCTGTTTTTT. It yields the protein CASSLTTGELFF.

As for this clone: This sample includes further DNA sequences coding for the same CDR3. The genes are TRBV7-3 and TRBJ1-1, with D possibly being TRBD1 (5 bases). Germline CDR1 reads SGHTA; CDR2 reads FQGTGA. Deletions cut 2 bases from V and 1 base from J, with 5 bases between. The CDR3 loop spans 13 amino acids. The CDR3: CASSLQGNTEAFF. CDR3 DNA sequence: TGTGCCAGCAGCTTACAGGGGAACACTGAAGCTTTCTTT. The full variable domain, with the rest looked up from reference TRBV7-3 and TRBJ1-1, is GAGVSQTPSNKVTEKGKYVELRCDPISGHTALYWYRQSLGQGPEFLIYFQGTGAADDSGLPNDRFFAVRPEGSVSTLKIQRTERGDSAVYLCASSLQGNTEAFFGQGTRLTVV.

This chain joins TRBV27 and TRBJ2-7, with a weak D call TRBD1 (5 bases). Germline CDR1 reads MNHEY; CDR2 reads SMNVEV (reference sequence). The length of the CDR3 is 14 residues. Trimming left V 5 bases short and J 1 base short, with 12 bases between. The CDR3 here is CASSRKDSSYEQYF. The CDR3, as DNA: TGTGCCAGCAGTCGAAAAGACAGTTCCTACGAGCAGTACTTC.

V is TRBV29-1 and J is TRBJ2-1; D possibly corresponds to TRBD1 (5 bases). CDR1 is SQVTM, CDR2 ANQGSEA, per germline. The CDR3 spans 15 residues. Trimming pared 4 bases from V and 4 bases from J, leaving 17 bases between. The CDR3 DNA reads as TGCAGCGTTGTGGGGCAGGGTGGTTTTTACAATGAGCAGTTCTTC. Its protein is CSVVGQGGFYNEQFF.

This clone was seen a few times. V gene TRBV9 combines with J gene TRBJ1-1, with 8 bases identical to TRBD1. Germline loops: CDR1 SGDLS, CDR2 YYNGEE. Germline trimming cut 2 bases from V and 4 bases from J; bases unmatched to any gene: 4. CDR3 size: 14 residues. Written as DNA, the CDR3 is TGTGCCAGCAGCGTCGGACAGGGCCCCACTGAAGCTTTCTTT. Encoded protein: CASSVGQGPTEAFF.

The chain links TRBV5-1 to TRBJ1-6; no reliable D call. The length of the CDR3 is 17 residues. Between the trimmed V and J ends, which lost 0 bases and 11 bases, there was a span of 21 bases. CDR1 is SGHRS and CDR2 is YFSETQ in the germline V gene. The CDR3 is CASSLVTQRVGGPPLHF. The CDR3 DNA reads TGCGCCAGCAGCTTGGTGACCCAGAGGGTAGGAGGGCCACCCCTCCACTTT.

V and J are TRBV6-6 and TRBJ2-7; perhaps D is TRBD1 or TRBD2 (5 bases each). CDR1 is MNHNY, CDR2 SVGAGI, per germline (reference sequence). The V gene lost 5 bases and the J gene lost 5 bases, with 13 bases spanning the gap. The CDR3 is made up of 13 amino acids. For the CDR3, the DNA is TGTGCCAGCAGTCCAGGGAGCTTCCACGAGCAGTACTTC. Translation: CASSPGSFHEQYF.

The rearrangement joins TRBV7-9 to TRBJ2-6; D remains unclear. CDR1 is SEHNR, CDR2 FQNEAQ, per germline (reference sequence). V lost 7 bases and J lost 4, with 11 bases in between. The CDR3 is 14 residues long. The CDR3 nucleotides are TGTGCCAGCACCATAAGAGGAGGGGCCAACGTCCTGACTTTC. It is translated as CASTIRGGANVLTF.

The genes are TRBV7-8 and TRBJ2-3, with D unresolved. Trimming pared 1 base from V and 0 bases from J, leaving 11 bases between. Germline CDR1 reads SGHVS; CDR2 reads FQNEAQ. The CDR3 loop spans 16 amino acids. Written as DNA, the CDR3 is TGTGCCAGCAGCTTAGTGTCCAAACTCAGCACAGATACGCAGTATTTT. This gives the protein CASSLVSKLSTDTQYF.

This clone was counted ten times or more. The gene calls are TRBV6-5 and TRBJ2-3; 7 bases align to TRBD1. V lost 6 bases and J lost 5; bases outside the gene matches: 8. This CDR3 spans 14 amino acids. The V gene's germline CDR1 is MNHEY and CDR2 SVGAGI. The CDR3 DNA reads as TGTGCCAGCAGATTATCGACAGGGCTAGATACGCAGTATTTT. Its translation: CASRLSTGLDTQYF.

The gene calls are TRBV7-3 and TRBJ2-5, with 7 bases matching TRBD2. Germline V gene data show CDR1 as SGHTA and CDR2 as FQGTGA. The CDR3 runs 14 residues. V gave up 4 bases and J gave up 5 bases; unmatched junction bases: 7. CDR3: CASSSSGWVETQYF. In DNA, the CDR3 is TGTGCCAGCAGCTCTAGCGGCTGGGTCGAGACCCAGTACTTC. Full variable domain (rest looked up from reference TRBV7-3 and TRBJ2-5): GAGVSQTPSNKVTEKGKYVELRCDPISGHTALYWYRQSLGQGPEFLIYFQGTGAADDSGLPNDRFFAVRPEGSVSTLKIQRTERGDSAVYLCASSSSGWVETQYFGPGTRLLVL.

The V call is TRBV5-4, the J call TRBJ2-1; possibly TRBD2 for D (6 bases). Germline CDR1 reads SGHNT; CDR2 reads YYREEE (reference sequence). CDR3 length: 13 residues. The germline V and J ends were trimmed by 0 bases and 9 bases, with 10 bases remaining between them. Here the CDR3 DNA reads TGTGCCAGCAGCTTGGACTGGAGGGCTGAGCAGTTCTTC. Protein sequence: CASSLDWRAEQFF.

The rearrangement joins TRBV5-1 to TRBJ2-7; possibly TRBD2 for D (5 bases). Deletions cut 4 bases from V and 4 bases from J, with 15 bases between. Germline-derived CDR1 and CDR2 are SGHRS and YFSETQ. The length of the CDR3 is 14 residues. As DNA, the CDR3 is TGCGCCAGCAGCCCGCTGGCAAGGGAGTACGAGCAGTACTTC. This sequence encodes CASSPLAREYEQYF. The whole variable domain, remainder taken from reference TRBV5-1 and TRBJ2-7, is KAGVTQTPRYLIKTRGQQVTLSCSPISGHRSVSWYQQTPGQGLQFLFEYFSETQRNKGNFPGRFSGRQFSNSRSEMNVSTLELGDSALYLCASSPLAREYEQYFGPGTRLTVT.

The chain has TRBV15 and TRBJ2-7; 8 nucleotides agree with TRBD1. The junction had 6 bases not matched to a gene; V was cut back by 5 bases and J by 3 bases. The V gene's germline CDR1 is LNHNV and CDR2 YYDKDF (reference sequence). The CDR3 contains 14 residues. In nucleotides, the CDR3 is TGTGCCACCAGCCCTCGGACAGGGCTCTACGAGCAGTACTTC. Translation gives CATSPRTGLYEQYF.

This clone was detected only once. This chain connects TRBV5-4 to TRBJ2-2, with 11 nucleotides matching TRBD2. J was trimmed by 6 bases and V by 0 bases; bases with no gene match: 1. Germline V lookup: CDR1 SGHNT, CDR2 YYREEE (reference sequence). This CDR3 is 15 amino acids long. This CDR3 is CASSLGLAGSGELFF. The CDR3 region has the DNA TGTGCCAGCAGCTTGGGACTAGCGGGATCCGGGGAGCTGTTTTTT. Based on the CDR3 plus reference TRBV5-4 and TRBJ2-2, the full variable domain is ETGVTQSPTHLIKTRGQQVTLRCSSQSGHNTVSWYQQALGQGPQFIFQYYREEENGRGNFPPRFSGLQFPNYSSELNVNALELDDSALYLCASSLGLAGSGELFFGEGSRLTVL.

This chain's CDR3 is CATSRDKVRQFF. The CDR3 nucleotides read TGTGCCACCAGCAGAGATAAGGTCAGGCAGTTCTTC. The chain employs TRBV15 and TRBJ2-1; D uncertain. Germline V gene data show CDR1 as LNHNV and CDR2 as YYDKDF (reference sequence). Trimming removed 0 bases from V and 12 bases from J, with 9 bases in between. The CDR3 is 12 residues long.

This clone was counted only a few times. The chain recombines TRBV7-2 with TRBJ2-2; D gene ambiguous. CDR3 length: 16 residues. With 3 bases removed from V and 0 bases from J, the gap between germline ends came to 11 bases. CDR1 SGHTA and CDR2 FQGNSA come from the germline V gene. Here the CDR3 DNA reads TGTGCCAGCAGCTTGGGTGTAAGCGCGAACACCGGGGAGCTGTTTTTT. Translating gives CASSLGVSANTGELFF.

The rearrangement joins TRBV2 to TRBJ2-7; D is unclear. V lost 6 bases and J 4 bases, leaving 16 bases between the germline ends. The CDR3 consists of 14 residues. Germline lookup yields CDR1 SNHLY and CDR2 FYNNEI. The CDR3, as DNA: TGTGCCAGCAGCTCGTACGGGCCTTTGTACGAGCAGTACTTC. Translated, it gives CASSSYGPLYEQYF. Drawing the rest from reference TRBV2 and TRBJ2-7, the complete variable domain is EPEVTQTPSHQVTQMGQEVILRCVPISNHLYFYWYRQILGQKVEFLVSFYNNEISEKSEIFDDQFSVERPDGSNFTLKIRSTKLEDSAMYFCASSSYGPLYEQYFGPGTRLTVT.

This chain uses TRBV4-2 with TRBJ2-2, with TRBD2 matching 11 bases. Germline lookup yields CDR1 LGHNA and CDR2 YNFKEQ. V dropped 4 bases and J dropped 4; count of bases not matched to a gene: 5. CDR3 size: 16 residues. This CDR3 is CASSPGLADPTGELFF. The CDR3 DNA reads as TGTGCCAGCAGCCCGGGACTAGCGGACCCCACCGGGGAGCTGTTTTTT.

V gene TRBV28 combines with J gene TRBJ2-1; 9 bases line up with TRBD2. Losses at the gene ends were 5 bases for V and 6 bases for J; bases not matched to a gene: 8. From germline, CDR1 is MDHEN and CDR2 SYDVKM. CDR3 length: 15 residues. The CDR3 reads CASSPTSGWVNEQFF. The DNA of the CDR3 is TGTGCCAGCAGTCCTACTAGCGGGTGGGTCAATGAGCAGTTCTTC. Supplemented by reference TRBV28 and TRBJ2-1, the full variable domain reads DVKVTQSSRYLVKRTGEKVFLECVQDMDHENMFWYRQDPGLGLRLIYFSYDVKMKEKGDIPEGYSVSREKKERFSLILESASTNQTSMYLCASSPTSGWVNEQFFGPGTRLTVL.

The J gene is TRBJ1-3, the V gene TRBV9; D possibly corresponds to TRBD1 (6 bases). Trimming took off 6 bases at V and 0 bases at J, with 19 bases between the two ends. This CDR3 comprises 17 residues. Germline loops: CDR1 SGDLS, CDR2 YYNGEE. The CDR3 nucleotides read TGTGCCAGCACCCCAGGGGTGGGCACCGACTCTGGAAACACCATATATTTT. Translating gives CASTPGVGTDSGNTIYF. The full variable domain, in which reference TRBV9 and TRBJ1-3 provide the parts outside the CDR3, is DSGVTQTPKHLITATGQRVTLRCSPRSGDLSVYWYQQSLDQGLQFLIQYYNGEERAKGNILERFSAQQFPDLHSELNLSSLELGDSALYFCASTPGVGTDSGNTIYFGEGSWLTVV.